A selection of T cell receptor delta chains follows, all from one sample in a study of Vδ1+ human thymocytes. TCRdb reanalysed the multiplex PCR reads with CATT. The sample gives just under 55,000 delta-chain clones, less than 20% of which show up once; under 0.55% is in the top ten. The specimen was Vdelta1+ gamma-delta thymocytes from the thymus. Every receptor here comes from a boy under two years old who had congenital heart surgery. Both conserved end residues are part of each CDR3. The order of the fields is V gene, D gene, J gene, clone size, CDR3 DNA, CDR3 protein. D genes are given only for firm matches. Expanded clones get a size class; other rows say once, few or many, or leave the size out.

V: TRDV2; D: -; J: TRDJ3; size: medium-sized; DNA: TGTGCCTGTGACACCGTTGGATACAGCTGGGACACCCGACAGATGTTTTTC; CDR3: CACDTVGYSWDTRQMFF
V: TRDV1; D: -; J: TRDJ1; size: -; DNA: TGTGCTCTTGGGGAAGACAGTACTCCCTTAAATCGCGATAAACTCATCTTT; CDR3: CALGEDSTPLNRDKLIF
V: TRDV1; D: -; J: TRDJ1; size: -; DNA: TGTGCTCTTGGGGACCCTCCAACCCTCGATAAACTCATCTTT; CDR3: CALGDPPTLDKLIF
V: TRDV2; D: -; J: TRDJ1; size: medium-sized; DNA: TGTGCCTGTGACCCAACTCCGCATAAACTCATCTTT; CDR3: CACDPTPHKLIF
V: TRDV1; D: TRDD3; J: TRDJ1; size: -; DNA: TGTGCTCTTGGGACTCTATTCCGGTGGGGGATACACCGGTACACCGATAAACTCATCTTT; CDR3: CALGTLFRWGIHRYTDKLIF
V: TRDV1; D: -; J: TRDJ1; size: few; DNA: TGTGCTCTTGGGGAACAATATGTCCCGGACACCGATAAACTCATCTTT; CDR3: CALGEQYVPDTDKLIF
V: TRDV1; D: TRDD3; J: TRDJ1; size: -; DNA: TGTGCTCTTGGGGAAAACGGACGGGCTGGGGGATACCCGTACACCGATAAACTCATCTTT; CDR3: CALGENGRAGGYPYTDKLIF
V: TRDV1; D: TRDD3; J: TRDJ1; size: -; DNA: TGTGCTCTTGGGGAACTAGTCTTTCTGGGCGTACTGGGGAATTCCCGATACACCGATAAACTCATCTTT; CDR3: CALGELVFLGVLGNSRYTDKLIF
V: TRDV1; D: TRDD3; J: TRDJ1; size: few; DNA: TGTGCTCTTGGGCCATCCTACGTAGCGACTCGACTGGGGGACTACACCGATAAACTCATCTTT; CDR3: CALGPSYVATRLGDYTDKLIF
V: TRDV1; D: TRDD3; J: TRDJ1; size: few; DNA: TGTGCTCTTGGGGAACCTGATTTTTACTGGGGGTACACCGATAAACTCATCTTT; CDR3: CALGEPDFYWGYTDKLIF
V: TRDV1; D: TRDD3; J: TRDJ1; size: -; DNA: TGTGCTCTTGGGGATCCCCGTACTGGGGGATACTCCGATAAACTCATCTTT; CDR3: CALGDPRTGGYSDKLIF
V: TRDV1; D: TRDD3; J: TRDJ1; size: few; DNA: TGTGCTCTTGGGGAACCTTCCTCCTACTGGGGGATGGTCACCGATAAACTCATCTTT; CDR3: CALGEPSSYWGMVTDKLIF
V: TRDV1; D: TRDD3; J: TRDJ1; size: few; DNA: TGTGCTCTTGGGGATTCTGATTGGGGGATACGAAGAGGCACCGATAAACTCATCTTT; CDR3: CALGDSDWGIRRGTDKLIF
V: TRDV1; D: TRDD3; J: TRDJ1; size: few; DNA: TGTGCTCTTGGGGAACTAACTTCCTGGTTCGGAAACTGGGGGAGCTTACTGGGGGATTACACCGATAAACTCATCTTT; CDR3: CALGELTSWFGNWGSLLGDYTDKLIF
V: TRDV1; D: TRDD3; J: TRDJ1; size: few; DNA: TGTGCTCTTGGGGAACCCCCACACATACGAGCGAACTGGGGGTTCCACACCGATAAACTCATCTTT; CDR3: CALGEPPHIRANWGFHTDKLIF
V: TRDV1; D: TRDD3; J: TRDJ1; size: -; DNA: TGTGCTCTTGGGAATTCCTTTTCGGGGGATACCCCGTACACCGATAAACTCATCTTT; CDR3: CALGNSFSGDTPYTDKLIF
V: TRDV1; D: TRDD3; J: TRDJ1; size: -; DNA: TGTGCTCTTGGGGAATCCCTGGGGGAGCCGAGGTACACCGATAAACTCATCTTT; CDR3: CALGESLGEPRYTDKLIF
V: TRDV1; D: -; J: TRDJ1; size: -; DNA: TGTGCTCTTGGGGAACTCCATTATTCCTACACCCGCCCGTACTCTGGGGATAAGACCGATAAACTCATCTTT; CDR3: CALGELHYSYTRPYSGDKTDKLIF
V: TRDV1; D: TRDD3; J: TRDJ1; size: few; DNA: TGTGCTCTTGGGGAACTAGCGTCGGGGATATTTAAGTACACCGATAAACTCATCTTT; CDR3: CALGELASGIFKYTDKLIF
V: TRDV1; D: -; J: TRDJ1; size: -; DNA: TGTGCTCTTGGGGAACTCCTTTTGGGGCCATACACCGATAAACTCATCTTT; CDR3: CALGELLLGPYTDKLIF
V: TRDV1; D: -; J: TRDJ1; size: few; DNA: TGTGCTCTTGGGGAACTAGAGCTTTTCCCGTACACCGATAAACTCATCTTT; CDR3: CALGELELFPYTDKLIF
V: TRDV1; D: TRDD3; J: TRDJ1; size: few; DNA: TGTGCTCTTGGGGAATTAGAGGGGATACGCATGACCGATAAACTCATCTTT; CDR3: CALGELEGIRMTDKLIF
V: TRDV1; D: TRDD3; J: TRDJ1; size: -; DNA: TGTGCTCTTGGGGAAACCCCTTGGGGGATACGGGGGTACACCGATAAACTCATCTTT; CDR3: CALGETPWGIRGYTDKLIF
V: TRDV1; D: TRDD3; J: TRDJ1; size: -; DNA: TGTGCTCTTGGGGAAGGTCCGCACTGGGGGCCCCACCTCATCTTT; CDR3: CALGEGPHWGPHLIF
V: TRDV1; D: -; J: TRDJ1; size: -; DNA: TGTGCTCTTGGGGTATACTACGACCGGGACGACACCGATAAACTCATCTTT; CDR3: CALGVYYDRDDTDKLIF
V: TRDV1; D: TRDD3; J: TRDJ1; size: -; DNA: TGTGCTCTTGGGGCATGGGGACTACTGGGGGACCCTGACGACGATAAACTCATCTTT; CDR3: CALGAWGLLGDPDDDKLIF
V: TRDV1; D: TRDD3; J: TRDJ1; size: -; DNA: TGTGCTCTTGGGGAACTAGGGCCTTCCTATGACGTACTGGGGGATTTGTACACCGATAAACTCATCTTT; CDR3: CALGELGPSYDVLGDLYTDKLIF
V: TRDV1; D: -; J: TRDJ1; size: -; DNA: TGTGCTCTTGGGGAACCCCTTACCTCCCGTGGGAAGGACTACGGGGGGACACGACCCGATAAACTCATCTTT; CDR3: CALGEPLTSRGKDYGGTRPDKLIF
V: TRDV1; D: TRDD3; J: TRDJ1; size: few; DNA: TGTGCTCTTGGGGGTCCCGTACTGGGGGTTCGGACCGATAAACTCATTTTT; CDR3: CALGGPVLGVRTDKLIF
V: TRDV1; D: TRDD3; J: TRDJ1; size: -; DNA: TGTGCTCTTGGGGAATCGGCCTTCTGGGGGAAGTACACCGATAAACTCATCTTT; CDR3: CALGESAFWGKYTDKLIF
V: TRDV1; D: -; J: TRDJ1; size: few; DNA: TGTGCTCTTGGGGAACTAGCTAGGACCCTCGGCAAACGCGTTGAACTCATCTTT; CDR3: CALGELARTLGKRVELIF
V: TRDV2; D: TRDD3; J: TRDJ1; size: medium-sized; DNA: TGTGCCTGTGACACGATGGGGGATACGAGACTTGATAAACTCATCTTT; CDR3: CACDTMGDTRLDKLIF
V: TRDV1; D: TRDD3; J: TRDJ1; size: -; DNA: TGTGCTCTTGGGGAAAAATGTCGAGGGGGATACGACCTGTACACCGATAAACTCATCTTT; CDR3: CALGEKCRGGYDLYTDKLIF
V: TRDV1; D: -; J: TRDJ1; size: -; DNA: TGTGCTCTTGGGGGGGGCCTTCCTCGGAGAACTGGGGGCCTCCCTTACACCGATAAACTCATCTTT; CDR3: CALGGGLPRRTGGLPYTDKLIF
V: TRDV1; D: TRDD3; J: TRDJ1; size: -; DNA: TGTGCTCTTGGGGAACTAGCGGTTCGTTGGGGGATACCCGATAAACTCATCTTT; CDR3: CALGELAVRWGIPDKLIF
V: TRDV1; D: TRDD3; J: TRDJ1; size: few; DNA: TGTGCTCTTGGGGAACTCCACTATCGAGGGGGATACGCCGGCACCGATAAACTCATCTTT; CDR3: CALGELHYRGGYAGTDKLIF
V: TRDV1; D: TRDD3; J: TRDJ1; size: few; DNA: TGTGCTCTTGGGGAAGGGTCCGTTGGGGGATACGCCGATAAACTCATCTTT; CDR3: CALGEGSVGGYADKLIF
V: TRDV1; D: TRDD3; J: TRDJ1; size: few; DNA: TGTGCTCTTGGGGGTCAGCGGTCGGGGATACCTGCCCTTCTCACCGATAAACTCATCTTT; CDR3: CALGGQRSGIPALLTDKLIF
V: TRDV1; D: -; J: TRDJ1; size: -; DNA: TGTGCTCTTGGGGAGGCTACGGTCGTGACCGATAAACTCATCTTT; CDR3: CALGEATVVTDKLIF
V: TRDV1; D: TRDD3; J: TRDJ1; size: -; DNA: TGTGCTCTTGTCCCTATACTGGGGGATGTCCCCCCCGATAAACTCATCTTT; CDR3: CALVPILGDVPPDKLIF
V: TRDV1; D: TRDD3; J: TRDJ1; size: few; DNA: TGTGCTCTTGGGGAAAACTGGGGTGCCACCGATAAACTCATCTTT; CDR3: CALGENWGATDKLIF
V: TRDV1; D: TRDD3; J: TRDJ1; size: few; DNA: TGTGCTCTCATGCGTCCTACTGGGGGATACGCGGCAGTCGATAAACTCATCTTT; CDR3: CALMRPTGGYAAVDKLIF